This entry lists 11 T cell receptor beta chains sequenced from one sample in a study of T cell responses to AZD1222 COVID-19 vaccine. Libraries were prepared by immunoSEQ multiplex PCR; TCRdb keeps only in-frame clonotypes and omits some of them. This sample has over 45,000 clones, with over 75% found just once. This specimen was peripheral blood, taken on day 0 of AZD1222 vaccination. The receptors here all came from an adult in good health.

The chain employs TRBV6-5 and TRBJ2-7; D is undetermined. Trimming pared 6 bases from V and 7 bases from J, leaving 19 bases between. This CDR3 region has 14 residues. Germline values: CDR1 MNHEY, CDR2 SVGAGI. The CDR3 DNA follows: TGTGCCAGCAGCCTCAGGAGCAGGTCGATGGAGCAGTACTTC. This encodes CASSLRSRSMEQYF.

This rearrangement joins TRBV29-1 to TRBJ1-1, with D unclear. Germline CDR1 and CDR2: SQVTM and ANQGSEA. The V end was cut by 0 bases, the J end by 1 base, with 9 bases between. The CDR3 is made up of 14 amino acids. DNA for the CDR3: TGCAGCGTTGAAGATGGGAGACAGAACACTGAAGCTTTCTTT. Amino acid sequence: CSVEDGRQNTEAFF.

The chain joins TRBV6-5 to TRBJ1-2; unclear D gene. CDR3 length equals 15 residues. Germline-derived CDR1 and CDR2 are MNHEY and SVGAGI. V lost 0 bases, J lost 3 bases, and 11 bases lay in between. The CDR3 protein is CASSYSGKGYYGYTF. CDR3 bases: TGTGCCAGCAGTTACTCTGGGAAGGGATACTATGGCTACACCTTC.

The rearrangement joins TRBV10-3 to TRBJ1-4; no clear D gene. This CDR3 region has 15 residues. Trimming removed 10 bases at V and 3 bases at J, with 18 bases between. CDR1 is ENHRY, CDR2 SYGVKD, per germline. The CDR3 loop is CASRSGLSANEKLFF. CDR3 in DNA: TGTGCCAGCAGGTCAGGTTTATCGGCTAATGAAAAACTGTTTTTT.

The rearrangement links TRBV10-3 to TRBJ1-1; TRBD1 aligns across 12 bases. V shed 10 bases and J 1 base; nucleotides not matched to a gene: 13. The CDR3 has 17 residues. Germline V lookup: CDR1 ENHRY, CDR2 SYGVKD. The CDR3: CATLPGTGGLRNTEAFF. CDR3 nucleotide sequence: TGTGCCACCTTGCCCGGGACAGGGGGCTTAAGGAACACTGAAGCTTTCTTT.

J is TRBJ2-7 and V is TRBV6-6; no reliable D call. The V end lost 6 bases, the J end lost 4 bases, and 10 bases lay between the germline ends. The CDR3 length is 12 residues. Germline V gene lookup returns CDR1 MNHNY and CDR2 SVGAGI (reference sequence). The CDR3 loop reads CASSSDFYEQYF. The DNA of the CDR3 is TGTGCCAGCAGCAGCGATTTTTACGAGCAGTACTTC.

This sequence joins TRBV5-8 and TRBJ2-6, with D perhaps matching TRBD2 (6 bases). Per the germline V gene, CDR1 is SGHTS and CDR2 is YDEGEE. V was trimmed by 4 bases and J by 2 bases, leaving 13 bases between them. The CDR3 contains 16 residues. The CDR3 is CASSLLGGTGANVLTF. In nucleotides, the CDR3 is TGTGCCAGCAGCCTACTTGGGGGGACTGGGGCCAACGTCCTGACTTTC.

This chain links TRBV3-1 (or the pseudogene TRBV3-2) with TRBJ1-3; D uncertain. The germline gives CDR1 LGHDT, CDR2 YNNKEL (reference sequence). The CDR3 runs to 14 residues. The V gene lost 4 bases and the J gene lost 2 bases, with 9 bases spanning the gap. DNA for the CDR3: TGTGCCAGCAGCCTAGACTCGGCTGGAAACACCATATATTTT. Its translation: CASSLDSAGNTIYF.

This chain connects TRBV6-1 to TRBJ2-7; D not resolved. V was shortened by 3 bases and J by 3 bases, with 9 bases between the two germline ends. The germline V gene encodes CDR1 MNHNS and CDR2 SASEGT. This CDR3 is built from 13 residues. For the CDR3, the DNA is TGTGCCAGCAGTGAGTTTCAGGTCTACGAGCAGTACTTC. It yields the protein CASSEFQVYEQYF.

The DNA for the CDR3 is TGTGCCAGCAGTGGCGGCGGACTTAACTATGGCTACACCTTC. It encodes CASSGGGLNYGYTF. The V call is TRBV25-1, the J call TRBJ1-2, with D unresolved. CDR3 size: 14 residues. Trimming took off 4 bases at V and 1 base at J, with 10 bases between the two ends. Germline assignment: CDR1 MGHDK and CDR2 SYGVNS.

This sequence joins TRBV20-1 and TRBJ1-1; D is undetermined. V lost 3 bases to trimming and J lost 3 bases, with 17 bases between them. The CDR3 extends over 15 amino acids. Germline V gene lookup returns CDR1 DFQATT and CDR2 SNEGSKA (reference sequence). This CDR3 reads CSASRPRLGDTEAFF. Written as DNA, the CDR3 is TGCAGTGCTAGTCGCCCTAGGCTTGGGGACACTGAAGCTTTCTTT.